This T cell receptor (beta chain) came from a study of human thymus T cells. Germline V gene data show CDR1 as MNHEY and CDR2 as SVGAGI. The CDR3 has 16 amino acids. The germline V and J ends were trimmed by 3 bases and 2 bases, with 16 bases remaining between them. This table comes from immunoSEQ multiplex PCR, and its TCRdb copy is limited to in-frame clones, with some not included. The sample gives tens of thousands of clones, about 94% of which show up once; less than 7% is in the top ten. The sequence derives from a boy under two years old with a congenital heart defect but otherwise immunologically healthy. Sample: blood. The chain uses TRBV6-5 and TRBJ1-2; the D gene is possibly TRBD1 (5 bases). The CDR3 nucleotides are TGTGCCAGCAGTTATAGTTCGGGGGTAGCGAACTATGGCTACACCTTC. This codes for CASSYSSGVANYGYTF.